Presented here are 4 T cell receptor beta chains from one specimen sequenced in a study of blood T cell repertoires in COVID-19. TCRdb's table, derived via immunoSEQ multiplex PCR, lists solely in-frame clones and lacks some. The table includes 140,000 to 150,000 clones, 88% detected once. The sequenced sample was peripheral blood. The receptors were sampled from a human donor with COVID-19, enrolled during active disease. The donor label of this sample is uncertain.

The chain combines TRBV6-6 with TRBJ1-1; tentatively, D is TRBD1 (5 bases). This CDR3 has 15 residues. Germline V CDR1 and CDR2: MNHNY, SVGAGI (reference sequence). The V gene lost 2 bases and the J gene lost 1 base, with 11 bases spanning the gap. CDR3 sequence reads: CASSYPGLPNTEAFF. The DNA for the CDR3 is TGTGCCAGCAGTTACCCAGGGTTGCCGAACACTGAAGCTTTCTTT.

The chain is built from TRBV13 and TRBJ1-2, with 10 nucleotides matching TRBD1. CDR3 length: 14 residues. Unmatched junction bases numbered 1, after V lost 2 bases and J lost 4 bases. Germline CDR1 reads PRHDT; CDR2 reads FYEKMQ (reference sequence). The CDR3 is CASSLRDRGYGYTF. CDR3 bases: TGTGCCAGCAGCTTAAGGGACAGGGGCTATGGCTACACCTTC.

CDR3 bases: TGTGCCAGCAGCCCCCGGACTAGCGGGGGGGAGACCCAGTACTTC. As protein: CASSPRTSGGETQYF. J is TRBJ2-5 and V is TRBV7-9; TRBD2 matches at 14 bases. The CDR3 loop spans 15 amino acids. CDR1 is SEHNR and CDR2 is FQNEAQ in the germline V gene (reference sequence). V was clipped by 5 bases and J by 5 bases; unmatched bases: 4.

The rearrangement links TRBV7-9 to TRBJ2-7; 7 bases agree with TRBD1. V was clipped by 2 bases and J by 4 bases; unmatched bases: 8. Looked up from germline, CDR1 is SEHNR and CDR2 is FQNEAQ (reference sequence). The CDR3 length is 15 residues. The CDR3 DNA reads TGTGCCAGCAGCTTATCCTACAGGGGCCAATACGAGCAGTACTTC. Encoded protein: CASSLSYRGQYEQYF.